This passage covers 4 T cell receptor beta chains from one sample sequenced in a study of shared clonotypes between healthy human individuals. CD8 cells classed as naive were CD45RO-negative and positively selected for CCR7, excluding terminally differentiated effector memory CD45RA+ cells. Assay: immunoSEQ multiplex PCR; the TCRdb copy retains only in-frame clones and omits some. The data show approximately 2,000,000 clones, with 93% seen just once and around 1.7% held by the top ten. Sequenced material: naive CD8+ T cells from PBMCs. Receptors originate from a man between 18 and 35 years old in good health. Some clones in this sample may be carry-over from other donors' samples.

The genes are TRBV6-5 and TRBJ2-7; TRBD2 matches 10 bases. V lost 4 bases, J lost 6 bases, and 3 bases stayed unmatched. Germline CDR1 and CDR2: MNHEY and SVGAGI. CDR3 length: 13 amino acids. The CDR3 bases are TGTGCCAGCAGTTCTAGCGGGAGAACCGAGCAGTACTTC. Translation: CASSSSGRTEQYF.

V is TRBV27 and J is TRBJ2-7; D may be TRBD2 (5 bases). The CDR3 has 13 amino acids. CDR1 MNHEY and CDR2 SMNVEV come from the germline V gene (reference sequence). V was clipped by 5 bases and J by 2 bases, with 10 bases between them. The CDR3 nucleotides read TGTGCCAGCAGTCATAGCGCCGCCTACGAGCAGTACTTC. The encoded protein is CASSHSAAYEQYF.

The chain couples TRBV4-2 to TRBJ2-2; D not resolved. The CDR3 extends over 16 amino acids. The V end lost 1 base, the J end lost 3 bases, and 12 bases lay between the germline ends. CDR1 and CDR2 from the germline V gene are LGHNA and YNFKEQ. The CDR3 coding sequence is TGTGCCAGCAGCCAAGGGAAGATGGTGGACACCGGGGAGCTGTTTTTT. This gives the protein CASSQGKMVDTGELFF.

J is TRBJ2-7 and V is TRBV6-5; 7 bases are a match to TRBD1. V dropped 0 bases and J dropped 6; count of bases not matched to a gene: 8. The CDR3 totals 15 residues. In germline, CDR1 is MNHEY, CDR2 SVGAGI. The CDR3 reads CASSYSGGAGVEQYF. CDR3 DNA: TGTGCCAGCAGTTACTCAGGGGGCGCAGGAGTCGAGCAGTACTTC.